These 20 T cell receptor beta chains share one sample of origin, sequenced in a study of T cell responses to AZD1222 COVID-19 vaccine. Repertoires were generated with immunoSEQ multiplex PCR, while TCRdb's copy carries only in-frame clones and drops some. The repertoire holds approximately 110,000 clones, with around 86% as singletons. The source was peripheral blood, collected on day 0 of AZD1222 vaccination. The source is an adult in good health.

This chain connects TRBV6-5 to TRBJ1-5; D possibly corresponds to TRBD1 (6 bases). V lost 2 bases and J 5 bases, leaving 10 bases between the germline ends. Germline V gene lookup returns CDR1 MNHEY and CDR2 SVGAGI. CDR3 size: 14 residues. This CDR3 reads CASSYVQGDQPQHF. CDR3 DNA sequence: TGTGCCAGCAGTTACGTACAGGGTGATCAGCCCCAGCATTTT.

The chain is built from TRBV7-2 and TRBJ2-3, with TRBD2 identical over 7 bases. CDR3 length: 15 amino acids. The germline V gene has CDR1 SGHTA and CDR2 FQGNSA. V gave up 3 bases and J gave up 7 bases; unmatched junction bases: 10. The DNA for the CDR3 is TGTGCCAGCAGCTTTGCGGGAGTGGAGGTCAATACGCAGTATTTT. Its protein product is CASSFAGVEVNTQYF.

The chain carries TRBV19 and TRBJ1-2; D remains unclear. V was cut by 8 bases and J by 3 bases, with 13 bases left in between. The germline gives CDR1 LNHDA, CDR2 SQIVND (reference sequence). CDR3 length: 13 amino acids. The CDR3 spells CASRALRDYGYTF. In DNA form, the CDR3 reads TGTGCCAGTCGAGCCCTGAGGGACTATGGCTACACCTTC.

V usage is TRBV6-2 or TRBV6-3 and J usage is TRBJ1-2; 11 bases align to TRBD1. The CDR3 sequence is 15 residues long. V shed 5 bases and J 7 bases; nucleotides not matched to a gene: 9. The V gene's germline CDR1 is MNHEY and CDR2 SVGEGT. The CDR3 sequence: CASSTPDRGLGGYTF. DNA for the CDR3: TGTGCCAGCAGTACGCCGGACAGGGGGCTTGGTGGCTACACCTTC.

Points on this clone: Germline is not matched at one junction end, which may reflect a read error. This chain links TRBV7-7 with TRBJ2-1; maybe TRBD2 (5 bases). This CDR3 spans 13 amino acids. Germline CDR1 and CDR2: SSHAT and FNYEAQ (reference sequence). CDR3 protein: CASSPRVDNEQFF. The CDR3 nucleotides are TGTGCTAGCAGTCCGAGGGTCGACAATGAGCAGTTCTTC.

This clone turned up a few times. The rearrangement links TRBV4-2 to TRBJ2-7; 16 bases line up with TRBD2. J was trimmed by 2 bases and V by 1 base; bases with no gene match: 2. Germline CDR1 and CDR2: LGHNA and YNFKEQ. This CDR3 contains 17 residues. This CDR3 is CASSQVGLAGGPYEQYF. The CDR3 DNA reads TGTGCCAGCAGCCAAGTGGGACTAGCGGGAGGGCCCTACGAGCAGTACTTC.

This chain uses TRBV5-1 with TRBJ1-6; the D gene is possibly TRBD1 (5 bases). The CDR3 consists of 14 residues. V gave up 9 bases and J gave up 7 bases, with 17 bases separating them. Germline V gene data show CDR1 as SGHRS and CDR2 as YFSETQ. CDR3 protein: CATKLGTGNSPLHF. The CDR3 DNA reads as TGCGCCACCAAACTAGGGACGGGAAATTCACCCCTCCACTTT.

This rearrangement joins TRBV3-1 (or the pseudogene TRBV3-2) to TRBJ2-1, with TRBD2 matching 7 bases. The V segment lost 3 bases and the J segment 13 bases; nucleotides outside the gene matches: 6. Germline loops: CDR1 LGHDT, CDR2 YNNKEL (reference sequence). The CDR3 spans 12 residues. The CDR3 region has the DNA TGTGCCAGCAGCCAGCCTAGCGGTTTCCAGTTCTTC. It encodes CASSQPSGFQFF.

The chain recombines TRBV20-1 with TRBJ2-7; a possible D gene is TRBD2 (5 bases). This CDR3 region has 11 residues. Germline CDR1 is DFQATT and CDR2 is SNEGSKA (reference sequence). The V end was cut by 5 bases, the J end by 7 bases, with 12 bases between. CDR3 residues: CSAPLAREQYF. The CDR3, as DNA: TGCAGTGCTCCTCTAGCCCGAGAGCAGTACTTC.

The gene calls are TRBV6-2 or TRBV6-3 and TRBJ1-4; no reliable D call. Trimming removed 2 bases at V and 8 bases at J, with 12 bases between. In germline, CDR1 is MNHEY, CDR2 SVGEGT. The CDR3 is 14 amino acids. The CDR3, as DNA: TGTGCCAGCAGTTACAGGGCCCCGAGCGAAAAACTGTTTTTT. It translates to CASSYRAPSEKLFF.

The chain links TRBV28 to TRBJ2-3; 8 nucleotides line up with TRBD2. The CDR3 runs to 16 residues. Germline values: CDR1 MDHEN, CDR2 SYDVKM. V shed 4 bases and J 2 bases; nucleotides not matched to a gene: 8. For the CDR3, the DNA is TGTGCCAGCAGTTCCCGGGAGGGGGGCTACACAGATACGCAGTATTTT. Translated: CASSSREGGYTDTQYF.

This chain connects TRBV6-1 to TRBJ2-3; TRBD2 aligns across 14 bases. The J segment lost 6 bases and the V segment lost 1 base, leaving 3 bases of the junction unmatched. Germline CDR1 MNHNS, CDR2 SASEGT. CDR3 length equals 16 residues. The CDR3 sequence: CASSEGTSGGIDTQYF. In DNA form, the CDR3 reads TGTGCCAGCAGTGAAGGGACTAGCGGGGGGATTGATACGCAGTATTTT.

The chain combines TRBV6-5 with TRBJ1-5; D gene uncertain. The length of the CDR3 is 12 residues. Germline V lookup: CDR1 MNHEY, CDR2 SVGAGI. The V and J ends lost 8 bases and 1 base respectively, with 6 bases between them. The DNA for the CDR3 is TGTGCCAGCTTAAGCAGCAATCAGCCCCAGCATTTT. The encoded protein is CASLSSNQPQHF.

There are a few counts of this clone. The V call is TRBV19, the J call TRBJ2-2; D remains ambiguous. Germline CDR1 is LNHDA and CDR2 is SQIVND (reference sequence). Trimming left V 6 bases short and J 6 bases short, with 5 bases between. The CDR3 spans 11 residues. CDR3 sequence reads: CASRGSGELFF. The DNA for the CDR3 is TGTGCCAGTAGGGGCTCCGGGGAGCTGTTTTTT.

The J gene is TRBJ2-5, the V gene TRBV19; D may be TRBD1 or TRBD2 (7 bases each). The CDR3 loop spans 16 amino acids. From germline, CDR1 is LNHDA and CDR2 SQIVND (reference sequence). V was shortened by 1 base and J by 3 bases, with 15 bases between the two germline ends. The CDR3 is CASSIGGRGGEETQYF. The DNA for the CDR3 is TGTGCCAGTAGTATAGGTGGCAGGGGGGGAGAAGAGACCCAGTACTTC.

This chain joins TRBV9 and TRBJ1-3, with 7 bases that match TRBD1. CDR1 is SGDLS and CDR2 is YYNGEE in the germline V gene. The CDR3 has 17 residues. V shed 4 bases and J 0 bases; nucleotides not matched to a gene: 10. CDR3 protein: CASSLRDRAFSGNTIYF. CDR3 coding DNA: TGTGCCAGCAGCCTCCGAGACAGGGCCTTCTCTGGAAACACCATATATTTT.

This chain links TRBV6-5 with TRBJ1-5; D is uncertain. Germline V gives CDR1 MNHEY, CDR2 SVGAGI. V dropped 7 bases and J dropped 7 bases, with 8 bases sitting between them. This CDR3 comprises 11 residues. The CDR3 nucleotides are TGTGCCAGCATCCATGGGCAGCCCCAGCATTTT. Translated, it gives CASIHGQPQHF.

The J gene is TRBJ2-7, the V gene TRBV19; 7 nucleotides line up with TRBD2. V lost 3 bases to trimming and J lost 2 bases; unmatched junction nucleotides: 7. There are 15 residues in the CDR3. CDR1 and CDR2 from the germline V gene are LNHDA and SQIVND (reference sequence). The CDR3 sequence is CASSIMRGLPYEQYF. For the CDR3, the DNA is TGTGCCAGTAGTATCATGCGGGGGTTACCCTACGAGCAGTACTTC.

The chain links TRBV5-3 to TRBJ1-2, with 7 bases identical to TRBD1. TRBV5-3 is annotated as an ORF whose role is uncertain. The CDR3 has 15 amino acids. The V gene end was trimmed by 4 bases and the J gene end by 5 bases; junction bases not matched to a gene: 11. CDR3 sequence (DNA): TGTGCCAGAAGCCCCGTTCCCGACAGGGAGTATGGCTACACCTTC. Translated, it gives CARSPVPDREYGYTF.

This chain's CDR3 is CASSTPSGGGTYEQYF. CDR3 in DNA: TGTGCCAGCAGCACACCATCCGGGGGGGGGACCTACGAGCAGTACTTC. This sequence joins TRBV5-4 and TRBJ2-7, with 8 bases that match TRBD2. This CDR3 has 16 amino acids. Trimming removed 4 bases from V and 2 bases from J; junction bases left unmatched: 11. Germline V lookup: CDR1 SGHNT, CDR2 YYREEE (reference sequence).